The subject of this entry is one T cell receptor (beta chain). Its specificity is not known. Caucasian, healthy and from Russia, the donors were aged between roughly 6 and 100. The sample comes from a study of blood T cells in healthy people across ages. The length of the CDR3 is 13 residues. With 4 bases removed from V and 5 bases from J, the gap between germline ends came to 11 bases. Germline V gene sequence: CDR1 SGDLS, CDR2 YYNGEE. Notes on the study in general: Higher diversity and more naive CD4+ cells were features of long-lived donors, compared to aged donors.

It was with a sample-barcoded 5' primer and a J-beta primer mix that a second PCR of roughly 7 to 11 cycles was run. CDR3-containing paired-end reads numbering at least 2.5 million came from each sample. TCRdb processed the 5' RACE reads anew with MiXCR; each CDR3 protein has one entry. The sample contains around 1,000,000 distinct CDR3 sequences, about 25% of which appear only once. These data were also reused for a study on T cells of mothers and their children.

The rearrangement joins TRBV9 to TRBJ2-3; D gene uncertain. Specimen: blood. This clonotype was obtained from a girl aged 2 to 10 in good health. The CDR3 DNA reads TGTGCCAGCAGCCCGGGTGAAGGAGATACGCAGTATTTT. As protein: CASSPGEGDTQYF.